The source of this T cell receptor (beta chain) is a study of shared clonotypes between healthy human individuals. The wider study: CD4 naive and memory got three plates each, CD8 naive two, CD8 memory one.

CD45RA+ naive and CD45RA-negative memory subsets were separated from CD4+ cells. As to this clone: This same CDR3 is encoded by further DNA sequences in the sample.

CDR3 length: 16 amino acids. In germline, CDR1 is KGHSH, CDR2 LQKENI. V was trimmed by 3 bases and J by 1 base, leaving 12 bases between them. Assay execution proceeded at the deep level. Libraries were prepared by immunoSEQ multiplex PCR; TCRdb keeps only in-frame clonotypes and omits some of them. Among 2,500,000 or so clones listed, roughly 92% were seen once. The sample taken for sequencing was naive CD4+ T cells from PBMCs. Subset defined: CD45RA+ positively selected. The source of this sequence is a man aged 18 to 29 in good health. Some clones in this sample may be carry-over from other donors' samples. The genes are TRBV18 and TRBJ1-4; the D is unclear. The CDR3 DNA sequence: TGTGCCAGCTCACCCGGTCAACTCGGAACTAATGAAAAACTGTTTTTT. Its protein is CASSPGQLGTNEKLFF.